These T cell receptor beta chains were read from a single sample in a study of regulatory T cells in long-lasting Graves disease. One entry per CDR3 protein results from TCRdb running MiXCR on the multiplex PCR reads. In the table there are roughly 220,000 distinct CDR3 sequences, about a sixth of which are singletons. The material sequenced was peripheral blood mononuclear cells (PBMCs), taken at new diagnosis, from a patient treated with antithyroid drugs. Source of these receptors: a female donor with Graves disease. Each CDR3 is given with its conserved first and last residue. D genes are given only for firm matches. Only some rows state a clone size, as once, few, many or a class for expanded clones.

j_call	d_call	clone_size	v_call	cdr3_nt	cdr3_aa
TRBJ2-5	TRBD2	many	TRBV24-1	TGTGCCACCAGTGATGAGGGACTAGCGGGAGGGGAAGAGACCCAGTACTTC	CATSDEGLAGGEETQYF
TRBJ2-3	NA	many	TRBV20-1	TGCAGTGCTAGAGGGGACGGCCCTTACACAGATACGCAGTATTTT	CSARGDGPYTDTQYF
TRBJ1-1	NA	many	TRBV28	TGTGCCACCCGAGGGACTGAAGCTTTCTTT	CATRGTEAFF
TRBJ1-6	NA	many	TRBV19	TGTGCCAGTAGTATAGATGGCATCTCGCATGGGACCTATAATTCACCCCTCCACTTT	CASSIDGISHGTYNSPLHF
TRBJ2-1	TRBD2	NA	TRBV20-1	TGCAGTGCTAGAAGGGCGGGAGGGGTCAATGAGCAGTTCTTC	CSARRAGGVNEQFF
TRBJ2-7	NA	many	TRBV15	TGTGCCACCAGCACAGGGATGAGCTACGAGCAGTACTTC	CATSTGMSYEQYF
TRBJ1-1	NA	many	TRBV30	TGTGCCGGGGGGAGGGGCACTGAAGCTTTCTTT	CAGGRGTEAFF
TRBJ2-1	TRBD2	few	TRBV3-1	TGTGCCAGCAGCGGTGGGAGGGCCTTATCCAATGAGCAGTTCTTC	CASSGGRALSNEQFF
TRBJ1-5	TRBD1	many	TRBV12-3/TRBV12-4	TGTGCCAGCAGATCAGGGGGGTATAGCAATCAGCCCCAGCATTTT	CASRSGGYSNQPQHF
TRBJ1-6	NA	many	TRBV6-2/TRBV6-3	TGTGCCAGCAGTGAACGGTATAATTCACCCCTCCACTTT	CASSERYNSPLHF
TRBJ1-1	NA	many	TRBV12-3/TRBV12-4	TGTGCCAGCAGCCTTTCTCCCATAACTGAAGCTTTCTTT	CASSLSPITEAFF
TRBJ2-2	NA	many	TRBV3-1	TGTGCCAGCAGACCACAGGGAGGGCGAGACACCGGGGAGCTGTTTTTT	CASRPQGGRDTGELFF
TRBJ1-1	TRBD1	many	TRBV20-1	TGCAGTGCCCTAGGACAGGGGGCAAGGACTGAAGCTTTCTTT	CSALGQGARTEAFF
TRBJ2-1	TRBD1	many	TRBV5-6	TGTGCCAGCCGTAACAGGGGCGATGAGCAGTTCTTC	CASRNRGDEQFF
TRBJ1-6	TRBD1	many	TRBV6-2/TRBV6-3	TGTGCCAGCAGAGATGGGAAACAGGGGCTGCGGTCACCCCCCCACTTT	CASRDGKQGLRSPPHF
TRBJ1-5	TRBD1	many	TRBV9	TGTGCCAGCAGCGTAGGGGCAGGGGGTCAGCCCCAGCATTTT	CASSVGAGGQPQHF
TRBJ2-1	TRBD2	NA	TRBV7-2	TGTGCCAGCAGCTTAGCTAGCGGGAGAAACGGTGAGCAGTTCTTC	CASSLASGRNGEQFF
TRBJ2-6	NA	NA	TRBV12-3/TRBV12-4	TGTGCCAGCAGTCCGGACACTCCCTGGGGGTACGGGGCCAACGTCCTGACTTTC	CASSPDTPWGYGANVLTF
TRBJ2-5	NA	many	TRBV19	TGTGCCAGTAGTAAGACAATTCAAGAGACCCAGTACTTC	CASSKTIQETQYF
TRBJ2-5	TRBD2	NA	TRBV12-3/TRBV12-4	TGTGCCAGCAGTCGTGGACTAGCACTGGAGACCCAGTACTTC	CASSRGLALETQYF
TRBJ2-1	TRBD2	many	TRBV20-1	TGCAGTGGAACTAGCGGGAGTAGTTCTATGAATGAGCAGTTCTTC	CSGTSGSSSMNEQFF
TRBJ2-1	NA	many	TRBV12-3/TRBV12-4	TGTGCCAGCAGTTTAGGCGGGATAGGACACAATGAGCAGTTCTTC	CASSLGGIGHNEQFF
TRBJ1-1	NA	many	TRBV20-1	TGCAGTGCTAGAGAGGGGCGTATGAACACTGAAGCTTTCTTT	CSAREGRMNTEAFF
TRBJ1-1	NA	many	TRBV20-1	TGCAGTGCTAGACCTCAGGACTTTGAAGCTTTCTTT	CSARPQDFEAFF
TRBJ2-3	NA	many	TRBV25-1	TGTGCCAGCAGTGATCCCAGGACTTCAGATACGCAGTATTTT	CASSDPRTSDTQYF
TRBJ2-1	NA	few	TRBV24-1	TGTGCCACCAGTGGACACTTAAACAATGAGCAGTTCTTC	CATSGHLNNEQFF
TRBJ1-2	TRBD1	many	TRBV12-3/TRBV12-4	TGTGCCAGCACACCCTCGCAGGGGGCAGGTGGCTACACCTTC	CASTPSQGAGGYTF
TRBJ1-3	NA	NA	TRBV11-2	TGTGCCAGCAGCACAGAGGGGTTATCTGGAAACACCATATATTTT	CASSTEGLSGNTIYF
TRBJ1-2	TRBD1	NA	TRBV19	TGTGCCAGTACCCCCGTGACAGGGCGCGCATATGGCTACACCTTC	CASTPVTGRAYGYTF
TRBJ2-6	NA	few	TRBV6-2/TRBV6-3	TGTGCCAGCAGTTATCCCATCAGGGGCGGGTCTGGGGCCAACGTCCTGACTTTC	CASSYPIRGGSGANVLTF
TRBJ2-7	NA	many	TRBV11-2	TGTGCCAGCAGCTTAGCCCCAGGGCAGGACGAGCAGTACTTC	CASSLAPGQDEQYF
TRBJ2-5	NA	NA	TRBV2	TGTGCCAGCAGCTCAGGGATCCGAGAGACCCAGTACTTC	CASSSGIRETQYF
TRBJ1-1	NA	many	TRBV28	TGTGCCAGCAGAGAGTACATGCGCATGAACACTGAAGCTTTCTTT	CASREYMRMNTEAFF
TRBJ1-5	TRBD1	NA	TRBV20-1	TGCAGTGCTAGGGACCGGGACAGGGAGGGAAAGGGAAGCAATCAGCCCCAGCATTTT	CSARDRDREGKGSNQPQHF
TRBJ2-5	NA	many	TRBV28	TGTGCCAGCAGTCAGGGGAACGAAGAGACCCAGTACTTC	CASSQGNEETQYF
TRBJ1-1	NA	many	TRBV10-2	TGCGCCAGCAGTGAGTCGGGGATTACTGAAGCTTTCTTT	CASSESGITEAFF
TRBJ2-1	TRBD1	many	TRBV2	TGTGCCAGCAGTCCGGGACAGGGGAACAATGAGCAGTTCTTC	CASSPGQGNNEQFF
TRBJ1-2	NA	NA	TRBV30	TGTGCCTGGAGTGGACAGGCGCCCTCCAACTATGGCTACACCTTC	CAWSGQAPSNYGYTF
TRBJ1-2	NA	NA	TRBV7-6	TGTGCCAGCAGCCCCCAGGGACTCTATGGCTACACCTTC	CASSPQGLYGYTF
TRBJ1-5	NA	NA	TRBV6-1	TGTGCCAGCAGATCAAGATCTGGTCAGCCCCAGCATTTT	CASRSRSGQPQHF
TRBJ2-1	TRBD2	many	TRBV12-3/TRBV12-4	TGTGCCAGCAGTTTATTTACTAGCGGTAACAATGAGCAGTTCTTC	CASSLFTSGNNEQFF
TRBJ2-1	NA	many	TRBV6-5	TGTGCCAGCAGTTACTTTAGGAACAATGAGCAGTTCTTC	CASSYFRNNEQFF
TRBJ2-3	TRBD2	many	TRBV18	TGTGCCAGCTCACCACCGGCTAGCGGGAGAGCAGATACGCAGTATTTT	CASSPPASGRADTQYF
TRBJ1-2	TRBD1	many	TRBV7-9	TGTGCCAGCAGCAGACCGGGACAGAACTATGGCTACACCTTC	CASSRPGQNYGYTF
TRBJ2-3	TRBD2	NA	TRBV2	TGTGCCAGCAGTGAACTAGCGGGCGGGGGGGCAGATACGCAGTATTTT	CASSELAGGGADTQYF
TRBJ1-4	TRBD1	many	TRBV2	TGTGCCAGCAGTTCTCAGCCCGGGACAGGGAGGGAAAAACTGTTTTTT	CASSSQPGTGREKLFF
TRBJ1-2	NA	many	TRBV12-3/TRBV12-4	TGTGCCAGCAGTTTTTACGGGTTGAACTATGGCTACACCTTC	CASSFYGLNYGYTF
TRBJ2-5	NA	many	TRBV7-3	TGTGCCAGCAGCTCCGACCTGCGGACCCAGTACTTC	CASSSDLRTQYF
TRBJ2-7	TRBD2	NA	TRBV20-1	TGCAGTGCTAGAGCGGTAGCGGGACGGGGACTTCCTTCCTACGAGCAGTACTTC	CSARAVAGRGLPSYEQYF
TRBJ2-1	TRBD2	NA	TRBV12-3/TRBV12-4	TGTGCCAGCAGTATGACTAGCGGGGGGTACAATGAGCAGTTCTTC	CASSMTSGGYNEQFF